The entry below describes one TCR beta chain. At the DNA level, this CDR3 is encoded by other sequences in the same sample as well. Amplification used 60 Vbeta primers and 13 Jbeta primers. Clones were sequenced by immunoSEQ multiplex PCR, and TCRdb holds only the in-frame ones, with some missing. The top ten hold around 1.9% of the sample, which has about 180,000 clones, around 80% seen once. The data derive from a study of cytomegalovirus exposure and HLA in healthy donors. The CDR3 has 13 amino acids. Per germline, CDR1 GTSNPN and CDR2 SVGIG (reference sequence). V lost 0 bases to trimming and J lost 1 base, with 6 bases between them.

This TCR was sampled from a woman in her thirties in good health and CMV-seronegative. The chain recombines TRBV30 with TRBJ1-1, with D uncertain. The sequencing input was PBMCs. The CDR3 DNA sequence: TGTGCCTGGAGTGTACGAGGGAACACTGAAGCTTTCTTT. Protein: CAWSVRGNTEAFF. The complete variable domain, with remaining parts taken from reference TRBV30 and TRBJ1-1, reads SQTIHQWPATLVQPVGSPLSLECTVEGTSNPNLYWYRQAAGRGLQLLFYSVGIGQISSEVPQNLSASRPQDRQFILSSKKLLLSDSGFYLCAWSVRGNTEAFFGQGTRLTVV.